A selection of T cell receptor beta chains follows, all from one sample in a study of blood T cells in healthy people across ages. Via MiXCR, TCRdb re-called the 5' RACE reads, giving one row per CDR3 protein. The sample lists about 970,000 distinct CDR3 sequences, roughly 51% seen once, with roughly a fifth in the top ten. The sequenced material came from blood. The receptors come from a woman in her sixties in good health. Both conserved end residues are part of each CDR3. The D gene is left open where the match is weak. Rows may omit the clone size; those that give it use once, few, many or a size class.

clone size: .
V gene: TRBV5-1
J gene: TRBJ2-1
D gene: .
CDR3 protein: CASSAGRYNEQFF
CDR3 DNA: TGCGCCAGCAGCGCGGGAAGGTACAATGAGCAGTTCTTC

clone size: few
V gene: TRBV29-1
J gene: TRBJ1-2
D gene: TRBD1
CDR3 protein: CSAAGGQVWSGYTF
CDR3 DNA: TGCAGCGCCGCCGGGGGACAGGTTTGGAGCGGCTACACCTTC

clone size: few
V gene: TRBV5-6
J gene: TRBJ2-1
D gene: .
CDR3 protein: CASSSLGFSSYNEQFF
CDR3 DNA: TGTGCCAGCAGCTCTCTCGGATTCAGCTCCTACAATGAGCAGTTCTTC

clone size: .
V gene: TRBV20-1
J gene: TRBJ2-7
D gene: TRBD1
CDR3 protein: CSARPGQGTREQYF
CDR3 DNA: TGCAGTGCTAGACCGGGACAGGGGACTCGCGAGCAGTACTTC

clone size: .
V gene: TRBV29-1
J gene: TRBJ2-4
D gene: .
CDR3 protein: CSAVWGEDIQYF
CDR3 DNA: TGCAGCGCCGTGTGGGGGGAAGACATTCAGTACTTC

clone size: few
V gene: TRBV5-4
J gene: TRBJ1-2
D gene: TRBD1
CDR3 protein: CASSPGQGVTYNYGYTF
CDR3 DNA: TGTGCCAGCAGCCCGGGACAGGGGGTCACCTACAACTATGGCTACACCTTC

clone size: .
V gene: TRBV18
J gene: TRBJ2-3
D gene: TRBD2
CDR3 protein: CASSPPGGRWYF
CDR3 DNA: TGTGCCAGCTCACCTCCTGGCGGGAGATGGTATTTT

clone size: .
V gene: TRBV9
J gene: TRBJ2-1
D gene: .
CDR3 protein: CASSVALGYSYNEQFF
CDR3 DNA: TGTGCCAGCAGCGTAGCTTTGGGGTACTCCTACAATGAGCAGTTCTTC

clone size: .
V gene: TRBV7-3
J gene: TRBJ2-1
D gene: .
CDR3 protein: CASSDLASSEQFF
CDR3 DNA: TGTGCCAGCAGCGACTTGGCCTCGAGTGAGCAGTTCTTC

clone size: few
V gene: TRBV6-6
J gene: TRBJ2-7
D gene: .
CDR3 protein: CASRPADNSYEQYF
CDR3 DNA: TGTGCCAGCAGGCCCGCGGACAACTCCTACGAGCAGTACTTC

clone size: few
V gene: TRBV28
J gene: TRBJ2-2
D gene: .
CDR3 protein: CASSFRARHSSSGELFF
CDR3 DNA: TGTGCCAGCAGTTTCAGGGCCCGGCATAGCTCCTCCGGGGAGCTGTTTTTT

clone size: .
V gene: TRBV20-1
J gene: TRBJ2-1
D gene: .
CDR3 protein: CSARDPRGTGELFF
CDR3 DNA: TGCAGTGCTAGAGACCCCAGGGGCACCGGGGAGCTGTTCTTC

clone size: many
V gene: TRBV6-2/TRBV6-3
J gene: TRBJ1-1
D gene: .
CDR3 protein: CASSTWGGRNTEAFF
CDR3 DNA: TGTGCCAGCAGTACGTGGGGCGGGCGGAACACTGAAGCTTTCTTT

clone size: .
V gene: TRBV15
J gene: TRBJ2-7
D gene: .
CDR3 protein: CATSTAGSEQYF
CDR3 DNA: TGTGCCACCAGCACTGCAGGGTCCGAGCAGTACTTC

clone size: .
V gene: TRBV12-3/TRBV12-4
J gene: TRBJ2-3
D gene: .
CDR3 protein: CASSLYGGTSTDTQYF
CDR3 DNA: TGTGCCAGCAGTTTGTACGGAGGGACTAGCACAGATACGCAGTATTTT

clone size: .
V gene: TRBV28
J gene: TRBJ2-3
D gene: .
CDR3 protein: CASTHRVPGKGYTDTQYF
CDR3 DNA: TGTGCCAGCACCCACCGGGTCCCGGGGAAGGGGTACACAGATACGCAGTATTTT

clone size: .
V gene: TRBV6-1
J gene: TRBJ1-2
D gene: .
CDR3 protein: CANTLTNYGYTF
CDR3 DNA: TGTGCCAACACTCTTACTAACTATGGCTACACCTTC

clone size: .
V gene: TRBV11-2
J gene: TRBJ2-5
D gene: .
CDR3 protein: CASSTKTGWQETQYF
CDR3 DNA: TGTGCCAGCAGCACAAAAACAGGGTGGCAAGAGACCCAGTACTTC

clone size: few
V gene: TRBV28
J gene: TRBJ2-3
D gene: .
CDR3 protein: CASSFFLWGRSTDTQYF
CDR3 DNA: TGTGCCAGCAGTTTTTTCCTTTGGGGGAGGAGCACAGACACGCAGTATTTT

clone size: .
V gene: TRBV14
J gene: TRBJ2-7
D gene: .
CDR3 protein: CASSQGPSAVYNEQYF
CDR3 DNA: TGTGCCAGCAGCCAAGGACCGAGCGCCGTATACAATGAGCAGTACTTC